One and the same sample provided the 7 T cell receptor beta chains below, sequenced in a study of technical replicates of blood from four donors. Assay: immunoSEQ multiplex PCR; the TCRdb copy retains only in-frame clones and omits some. Of approximately 80,000 clones in the sample, roughly 98% were seen once. Sequenced input: T cells isolated from PBMCs. These receptors were collected from a human donor in good health.

The gene calls are TRBV19 and TRBJ1-3; no clear D gene. From germline, CDR1 is LNHDA and CDR2 SQIVND (reference sequence). The CDR3 is 15 amino acids. V lost 3 bases and J lost 4, with 13 bases in between. The CDR3 reads CASSIAGVSGNTIYF. The DNA of the CDR3 is TGTGCCAGTAGTATCGCCGGGGTGTCCGGAAACACCATATATTTT.

The rearrangement links TRBV6-4 to TRBJ2-1, with 10 bases lining up with TRBD1. The CDR3 extends over 15 amino acids. Germline V gives CDR1 MRHNA, CDR2 SNTAGT. The V and J ends lost 3 bases and 9 bases, in that order; junction bases with no gene match: 8. CDR3 DNA: TGTGCCAGCAGTGAATCCCGGACAGGGGGTAGTGAGCAGTTCTTC. Its translation is CASSESRTGGSEQFF.

The genes are TRBV18 and TRBJ2-7; D unclear. CDR3 size: 13 residues. Trimming took off 4 bases at V and 2 bases at J, with 9 bases between the two ends. The germline gives CDR1 KGHSH, CDR2 LQKENI. The chain's CDR3 is CASSLPGAYEQYF. The DNA for the CDR3 is TGTGCCAGCTCACTACCAGGAGCCTACGAGCAGTACTTC.

This rearrangement joins TRBV29-1 to TRBJ2-7; 8 nucleotides agree with TRBD2. After removal of 5 bases from V and 7 bases from J, the junction contained 13 bases not matched to a gene. CDR3 length equals 14 residues. Germline values: CDR1 SQVTM, CDR2 ANQGSEA. The CDR3 sequence is CSVYLGLASREQYF. DNA of the CDR3: TGCAGCGTTTATCTCGGACTAGCTTCGAGGGAGCAGTACTTC.

The CDR3 reads CASSVRTNRGYEQYF. In DNA, the CDR3 is TGCGCCAGCAGTGTAAGGACTAATCGAGGGTACGAGCAGTACTTC. V gene TRBV10-1 combines with J gene TRBJ2-7, with a possible D match to TRBD2 (6 bases). The ends were cut back, 4 bases at V and 4 bases at J, with 17 bases in the middle. Germline lookup yields CDR1 WNHNN and CDR2 SYGVQD (reference sequence). The CDR3 is made up of 15 amino acids.

The chain combines TRBV9 with TRBJ2-5; D unclear. V was trimmed by 1 base and J by 2 bases, leaving 15 bases between them. Germline values: CDR1 SGDLS, CDR2 YYNGEE. The CDR3 length is 16 residues. The chain's CDR3 is CASSVSPRPEQETQYF. DNA for the CDR3: TGTGCCAGCAGCGTAAGTCCAAGGCCGGAGCAAGAGACCCAGTACTTC.

The chain is built from TRBV11-2 and TRBJ2-7; perhaps TRBD2 as D (5 bases). The V gene's germline CDR1 is SGHAT and CDR2 FQNNGV. This CDR3 has 14 amino acids. Trimming took 1 base from V and 3 from J, leaving 10 bases between them. The CDR3 here is CASSLVTGDYEQYF. The CDR3 coding sequence is TGTGCCAGCAGCTTAGTGACCGGGGACTACGAGCAGTACTTC.